What follows describes a single TCR beta chain. TCRdb's table, derived via immunoSEQ multiplex PCR, lists solely in-frame clones and lacks some. This table holds more than 50,000 clones, roughly 90% found once. The source of the sample is a study of T cell changes during pregnancy in multiple sclerosis. Germline CDR1 is SGDLS and CDR2 is YYNGEE. There are 16 residues in the CDR3. Trimming removed 4 bases from V and 1 base from J, with 12 bases in between. The sequence was obtained from a female donor in good health, enrolled as a control in a pregnancy study. The sample here was peripheral blood, taken in the first trimester of pregnancy. This chain uses TRBV9 with TRBJ2-6; D perhaps matches TRBD2 (5 bases). CDR3 DNA sequence: TGTGCCAGCAGCCCAGAGGGCCGTTCTGGGGCCAACGTCCTGACTTTC. It yields the protein CASSPEGRSGANVLTF.